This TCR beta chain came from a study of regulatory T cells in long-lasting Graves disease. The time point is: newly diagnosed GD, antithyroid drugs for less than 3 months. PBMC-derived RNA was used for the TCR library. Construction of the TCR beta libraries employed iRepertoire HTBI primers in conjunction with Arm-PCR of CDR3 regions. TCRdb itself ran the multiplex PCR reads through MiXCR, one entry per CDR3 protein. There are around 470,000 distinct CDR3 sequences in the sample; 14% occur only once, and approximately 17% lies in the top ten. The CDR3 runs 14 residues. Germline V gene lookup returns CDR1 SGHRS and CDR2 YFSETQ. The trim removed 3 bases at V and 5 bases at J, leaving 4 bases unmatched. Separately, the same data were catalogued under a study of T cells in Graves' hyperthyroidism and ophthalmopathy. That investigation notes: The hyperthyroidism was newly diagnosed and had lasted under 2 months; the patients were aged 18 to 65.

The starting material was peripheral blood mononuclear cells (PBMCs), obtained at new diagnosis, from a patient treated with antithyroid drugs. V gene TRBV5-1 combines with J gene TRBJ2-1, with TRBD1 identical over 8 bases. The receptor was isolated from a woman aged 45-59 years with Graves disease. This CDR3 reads CASSSGTGNNEQFF. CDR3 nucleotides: TGCGCCAGCAGCTCCGGGACAGGAAACAATGAGCAGTTCTTC.